The source of this T cell receptor (beta chain) is a study of metastatic and nonmetastatic thyroid tumors. Overall study: The comparison covered peripheral blood and tumor or nodule tissue in malignant and benign thyroid patients.

This clone has a handful of counts. Its specificity is not known. The study's findings and limits: For both blood and tumor, malignant thyroid tumors reportedly showed significantly higher TCR beta diversity than benign nodules did.

This CDR3 has 13 amino acids. Per the germline V gene, CDR1 is MNHEY and CDR2 is SVGAGI. With 4 bases removed from V and 0 bases from J, the gap between germline ends came to 6 bases. Original data processing: A classifier of distant metastasis in papillary thyroid cancer was built from CDR3 differences (across clinicopathological groups). Using MiXCR, TCRdb reanalyzed the PCR reads. The V and J calls shown here were made by TCRdb, not taken from the authors' results. The sample includes around 41,000 clones, roughly 27% of them seen just once. Thyroid surgery was performed in patients who had received no treatment beforehand.

The receptor was derived from a male donor with papillary thyroid cancer or a benign thyroid nodule (not recorded which). Some clones in this sample may be carry-over from other donors' samples. The chain employs TRBV6-5 and TRBJ1-2, with D uncertain. The material sequenced was blood. CDR3 DNA sequence: TGTGCCAGCAGTTTACTCGCTAACTATGGCTACACCTTC. The encoded protein is CASSLLANYGYTF.